These 20 T cell receptor beta chains were sequenced from one sample in a study of lymphopenia after photon versus proton radiotherapy. Here immunoSEQ multiplex PCR was the method, and the copy in TCRdb shows in-frame clones only, minus some. This sample has about 22,000 clones, with about 89% found just once. The sequencing used peripheral blood, collected from a patient treated with proton-based radiotherapy. The receptors were gathered from an elderly man with esophageal cancer.

This clone was seen once. The V call is TRBV9, the J call TRBJ2-7, with a tentative D call TRBD2 (7 bases). V was shortened by 0 bases and J by 4 bases, with 11 bases between the two germline ends. Germline V CDR1 and CDR2: SGDLS, YYNGEE. This CDR3 is 14 amino acids long. The CDR3 DNA follows: TGTGCCAGCAGCGTAGCAGGGGAGGGGTACGAGCAGTACTTC. It encodes CASSVAGEGYEQYF.

The V gene is TRBV7-2, the J gene TRBJ2-5; either TRBD1 or TRBD2 may supply D (5 bases each). The ends were cut back, 7 bases at V and 4 bases at J, with 22 bases in the middle. CDR1 and CDR2 from the germline V gene are SGHTA and FQGNSA. The CDR3 is 16 residues long. The CDR3 nucleotides are TGTGCCAGCAATCTAGGGGTAACGAGGGTTGGAGAGACCCAGTACTTC. It codes for CASNLGVTRVGETQYF.

The genes are TRBV4-2 and TRBJ1-4; 10 bases are a match to TRBD1. Germline V gene lookup returns CDR1 LGHNA and CDR2 YNFKEQ. The ends lost 2 bases at V and 7 bases at J; junction bases unmatched: 4. The CDR3 is made up of 15 amino acids. The CDR3 DNA follows: TGTGCCAGCAGCCAAACCCGGACAGGGGGTGAAAAACTGTTTTTT. Residues: CASSQTRTGGEKLFF.

The rearrangement links TRBV28 to TRBJ2-1; D is possibly TRBD1 (5 bases). Per the germline V gene, CDR1 is MDHEN and CDR2 is SYDVKM. The CDR3 has 13 amino acids. V was pared by 6 bases and J by 5 bases, with 11 bases between. The CDR3 nucleotides read TGTGCCAGCAGGGGCAGGGTTGACAATGAGCAGTTCTTC. It specifies CASRGRVDNEQFF.

The V and J genes are TRBV6-1 and TRBJ2-5, with 9 bases identical to TRBD2. CDR1 and CDR2 (germline): MNHNS, SASEGT. The CDR3 runs to 16 residues. Unmatched junction bases numbered 7, after V lost 1 base and J lost 4 bases. The CDR3: CASSEGQRGVTETQYF. CDR3 nucleotides: TGTGCCAGCAGTGAAGGGCAGCGGGGGGTCACAGAGACCCAGTACTTC.

The rearrangement uses TRBV27 and TRBJ2-3; 7 nucleotides align to TRBD2. CDR1 MNHEY and CDR2 SMNVEV come from the germline V gene (reference sequence). J gave up 9 bases and V 2 bases, and 5 bases lay outside the gene matches. The CDR3 is 13 amino acids. The CDR3 loop is CASSLIREDTQYF. CDR3 bases: TGTGCCAGCAGTTTAATCCGGGAGGACACGCAGTATTTT.

The CDR3 nucleotides read TGTGCCAGTAGTATCTCCGGGACTAGTGACAATGAGCAGTTCTTC. It specifies CASSISGTSDNEQFF. The chain combines TRBV19 with TRBJ2-1, with 8 bases matching TRBD2. V was clipped by 3 bases and J by 5 bases; unmatched bases: 6. Germline loops: CDR1 LNHDA, CDR2 SQIVND (reference sequence). The length of the CDR3 is 15 residues.

The CDR3 bases are TGTGCCAGCAGCCGGACAGGGTTCGGTGGGCTGTTTTTT. As protein: CASSRTGFGGLFF. The chain uses TRBV11-2 and TRBJ2-2, with TRBD1 matching 8 bases. V shed 5 bases, J shed 13 bases, and the junction held 9 bases outside the gene matches. The CDR3 spans 13 residues. In germline, CDR1 is SGHAT, CDR2 FQNNGV. Drawing the rest from reference TRBV11-2 and TRBJ2-2, the complete variable domain is EAGVAQSPRYKIIEKRQSVAFWCNPISGHATLYWYQQILGQGPKLLIQFQNNGVVDDSQLPKDRFSAERLKGVDSTLKIQPAKLEDSAVYLCASSRTGFGGLFFGEGSRLTVL.

The genes are TRBV18 and TRBJ2-7, with D maybe TRBD2 (5 bases). V gave up 3 bases and J gave up 0 bases, with 18 bases separating them. The CDR3 totals 17 residues. Germline V gene lookup returns CDR1 KGHSH and CDR2 LQKENI. CDR3 nucleotides: TGTGCCAGCTCACCGCCGAATAGCGAAAGGATCTCCTACGAGCAGTACTTC. Translating gives CASSPPNSERISYEQYF.

The rearrangement joins TRBV5-6 to TRBJ1-1, with D unclear. The germline CDR1 and CDR2 sequences are SGHDT and YYEEEE. Deletions cut 0 bases from V and 0 bases from J, with 12 bases between. This CDR3 contains 16 residues. CDR3 loop: CASSLEGRYVNTEAFF. The CDR3, as DNA: TGTGCCAGCAGCTTGGAAGGGCGCTATGTGAACACTGAAGCTTTCTTT. The entire variable domain, with the rest obtained from reference TRBV5-6 and TRBJ1-1, is as follows: DAGVTQSPTHLIKTRGQQVTLRCSPKSGHDTVSWYQQALGQGPQFIFQYYEEEERQRGNFPDRFSGHQFPNYSSELNVNALLLGDSALYLCASSLEGRYVNTEAFFGQGTRLTVV.

The CDR3: CAISEVGGGPGLQETQYF. CDR3 DNA: TGTGCCATCAGTGAGGTGGGCGGGGGGCCCGGACTACAAGAGACCCAGTACTTC. The gene calls are TRBV10-3 and TRBJ2-5; TRBD2 matches at 8 bases. CDR3 size: 18 residues. V shed 2 bases and J 2 bases; nucleotides not matched to a gene: 13. The germline gives CDR1 ENHRY, CDR2 SYGVKD.

There are a few counts of this clone. The chain couples TRBV2 to TRBJ1-3; no clear D gene. The germline V gene has CDR1 SNHLY and CDR2 FYNNEI. V lost 7 bases and J 2 bases, leaving 18 bases between the germline ends. CDR3 length: 16 residues. CDR3 region: CASKVLSTWAGNTIYF. The CDR3 region has the DNA TGTGCCAGCAAGGTTCTTAGCACCTGGGCTGGAAACACCATATATTTT.

The V call is TRBV18, the J call TRBJ1-1; D call uncertain. The germline V gene has CDR1 KGHSH and CDR2 LQKENI. The CDR3 totals 12 residues. Trimming took 4 bases from V and 7 from J, leaving 10 bases between them. The CDR3 nucleotides read TGTGCCAGCTCACGAGACACATTTGAAGCTTTCTTT. Its protein is CASSRDTFEAFF.

V is TRBV15 and J is TRBJ2-3; possibly TRBD1 for D (6 bases). The CDR3 sequence is 15 residues long. V was trimmed by 3 bases and J by 2 bases, leaving 12 bases between them. Germline CDR1 reads LNHNV; CDR2 reads YYDKDF (reference sequence). DNA of the CDR3: TGTGCCACCAGCAGGACAGGTATTCACACAGATACGCAGTATTTT. Amino acids: CATSRTGIHTDTQYF. The full variable domain, completed using reference TRBV15 and TRBJ2-3, is DAMVIQNPRYQVTQFGKPVTLSCSQTLNHNVMYWYQQKSSQAPKLLFHYYDKDFNNEADTPDNFQSRRPNTSFCFLDIRSPGLGDTAMYLCATSRTGIHTDTQYFGPGTRLTVL.

The gene calls are TRBV7-2 and TRBJ2-7; 8 nucleotides align to TRBD2. Per germline, CDR1 SGHTA and CDR2 FQGNSA. The CDR3 extends over 15 amino acids. J was trimmed by 3 bases and V by 4 bases; bases with no gene match: 8. CDR3 in DNA: TGTGCCAGCAGCTGGTCCCCGGGGGGGCACTACGAGCAGTACTTC. Translating gives CASSWSPGGHYEQYF. The entire variable domain, with the rest obtained from reference TRBV7-2 and TRBJ2-7, is as follows: GAGVSQSPSNKVTEKGKDVELRCDPISGHTALYWYRQSLGQGLEFLIYFQGNSAPDKSGLPSDRFSAERTGGSVSTLTIQRTQQEDSAVYLCASSWSPGGHYEQYFGPGTRLTVT.

The chain recombines TRBV19 with TRBJ2-5; the D call may be TRBD1 or TRBD2 (5 bases each). Germline assignment: CDR1 LNHDA and CDR2 SQIVND (reference sequence). This CDR3 is 13 amino acids long. Trimming left V 10 bases short and J 3 bases short, with 15 bases between. Written as DNA, the CDR3 is TGTGCCACTGGGGGAGAGCAGAAAGAGACCCAGTACTTC. Translated, it gives CATGGEQKETQYF. The full variable domain, completed using reference TRBV19 and TRBJ2-5, is DGGITQSPKYLFRKEGQNVTLSCEQNLNHDAMYWYRQDPGQGLRLIYYSQIVNDFQKGDIAEGYSVSREKKESFPLTVTSAQKNPTAFYLCATGGEQKETQYFGPGTRLLVL.

The J gene is TRBJ2-5, the V gene TRBV19; D unresolved. Germline CDR1 LNHDA, CDR2 SQIVND (reference sequence). The CDR3 runs to 13 residues. The V end was cut by 2 bases, the J end by 5 bases, with 9 bases between. The CDR3 spells CASSISVGETQYF. CDR3 nucleotides: TGTGCCAGTAGTATATCAGTAGGGGAGACCCAGTACTTC.

The chain links TRBV6-5 to TRBJ2-5; tentatively, D is TRBD1 (6 bases). The DNA end favors TRBJ2-7, so the J call may be wrong. Per the germline V gene, CDR1 is MNHEY and CDR2 is SVGAGI. CDR3 length: 16 residues. The CDR3 loop is CASSSPGHKMDYEQYF. The DNA for the CDR3 is TGTGCCAGCAGTTCACCGGGACACAAGATGGACTACGAGCAGTACTTC.

This chain's CDR3 is CASSIGRNYNSPLHF. DNA for the CDR3: TGTGCCAGCAGCATAGGACGGAACTATAATTCACCCCTCCACTTT. This sequence joins TRBV7-2 and TRBJ1-6; D remains ambiguous. Germline V gene data show CDR1 as SGHTA and CDR2 as FQGNSA. This CDR3 region has 15 residues. The V end was cut by 5 bases, the J end by 3 bases, with 11 bases between.

The rearrangement uses TRBV7-3 and TRBJ2-5; unclear D gene. The V and J ends lost 4 bases and 7 bases respectively, with 13 bases between them. CDR3 length: 13 amino acids. Looked up from germline, CDR1 is SGHTA and CDR2 is FQGTGA. The CDR3 loop reads CASSSNAMGTQYF. The CDR3 region has the DNA TGTGCCAGCAGCTCGAATGCAATGGGGACCCAGTACTTC.